The 6 T cell receptor beta chains below were found in one sample sequenced in a study of CD8+CD57+ T cells in acquired aplastic anemia. Genomic DNA provided the template from which TCR beta VDJ and CDR3 profiles were obtained. MiXCR, run by TCRdb on the reads, gives a single entry per CDR3 protein. The sample includes 180,000 or so distinct CDR3 sequences, 40% to 50% seen only once; the top ten take under 3%. The sample taken for sequencing was sorted CD4+, CD8+, or CD8+CD57+ T cells (not recorded which) from PBMCs. Receptors originate from a human donor in good health.

The chain employs TRBV7-8 and TRBJ1-2; 10 bases line up with TRBD1. Germline CDR1 reads SGHVS; CDR2 reads FQNEAQ. The trim removed 2 bases at V and 3 bases at J, leaving 6 bases unmatched. This CDR3 contains 16 residues. The CDR3 sequence is CASSLRGTGAHYGYTF. As DNA, the CDR3 is TGTGCCAGCAGCTTAAGAGGGACAGGGGCTCACTATGGCTACACCTTC.

The chain uses TRBV10-3 and TRBJ2-7; no reliable D call. The CDR3 has 11 amino acids. The V end lost 6 bases, the J end lost 4 bases, and 7 bases lay between the germline ends. Per germline, CDR1 ENHRY and CDR2 SYGVKD. The CDR3 DNA is TGTGCCATCAGGAGCCAGTACGAGCAGTACTTC. Protein sequence: CAIRSQYEQYF.

On this clonotype itself: A clone one base away is much larger, so this may be a read error. This sequence joins TRBV6-2 or TRBV6-3 and TRBJ2-7; TRBD2 might be the D (6 bases). Germline values: CDR1 MNHEY, CDR2 SVGEGT. CDR3 length: 12 residues. The CDR3 region is CASRTSDYEQCF. The CDR3 DNA follows: TGTGCCAGCAGAACGTCGGACTACGAGCAGTGCTTC.

Many counts were recorded for this clonotype. This chain joins TRBV11-2 and TRBJ1-6; D uncertain. Germline V gene data show CDR1 as SGHAT and CDR2 as FQNNGV. The ends were cut back, 4 bases at V and 6 bases at J, with 16 bases in the middle. The CDR3 contains 16 residues. CDR3 in amino acids: CASSYRGSGSNSPLHF. CDR3 bases: TGTGCCAGCAGCTACCGAGGTAGCGGGTCTAATTCACCCCTCCACTTT. The full variable domain, in which reference TRBV11-2 and TRBJ1-6 provide the parts outside the CDR3, is EAGVAQSPRYKIIEKRQSVAFWCNPISGHATLYWYQQILGQGPKLLIQFQNNGVVDDSQLPKDRFSAERLKGVDSTLKIQPAKLEDSAVYLCASSYRGSGSNSPLHFGNGTRLTVT.

This clonotype appeared a few times. The chain is built from TRBV18 and TRBJ2-1; 14 nucleotides line up with TRBD2. The CDR3 is 16 amino acids. Trimming cost V 0 bases and J 8 bases; bases outside gene matches: 3. Germline loops: CDR1 KGHSH, CDR2 LQKENI. The CDR3 reads CASSPPGLAGVDEQFF. CDR3 in DNA: TGTGCCAGCTCACCACCGGGACTAGCGGGAGTGGATGAGCAGTTCTTC.

The V call is TRBV14, the J call TRBJ1-1; D is unclear. The CDR3 totals 14 residues. Per germline, CDR1 SGHDN and CDR2 FVKESK. V was pared by 0 bases and J by 0 bases, with 5 bases between. CDR3 DNA: TGTGCCAGCAGCCAAGAAGTGTTGAACACTGAAGCTTTCTTT. Amino acid sequence: CASSQEVLNTEAFF.